This T cell receptor beta chain was profiled in a study of T cell responses to AZD1222 COVID-19 vaccine. Study details: Pooling covered second doses at about 4 or about 12 weeks. Study findings and constraints: The study found Spike-specific TCR breadth and depth rose after two AZD1222 doses. Donor demographics were predominantly white British with a female majority; clonal diversity may be underestimated. The study sampled repertoires only after the peak T cell response.

This clone appeared a single time. Its cognate antigen is unknown. The repertoire was sequenced with immunoSEQ multiplex PCR; TCRdb's copy has only in-frame clones and lacks some. Among about 97,000 clones listed, roughly 91% were seen once. Trimming left V 2 bases short and J 5 bases short, with 13 bases between. The CDR3 has 14 residues. Germline V gene lookup returns CDR1 GTSNPN and CDR2 SVGIG (reference sequence). The sequenced sample was peripheral blood, obtained on day 0 of AZD1222 vaccination. The TCR originated in an adult in good health. The V call is TRBV30, the J call TRBJ1-5; tentative D call: TRBD1 (5 bases). CDR3 in DNA: TGTGCCTGGAGTTGGGGCGATTTGGATCAGCCCCAGCATTTT. It codes for CAWSWGDLDQPQHF.